A single sample is the source of the 20 T cell receptor beta chains below, sequenced in a study of blood T cell repertoires in COVID-19. Produced via immunoSEQ multiplex PCR; TCRdb's table is partial and in-frame only. Of 65,000 or so clones detected, roughly nine tenths appear once; the ten largest clones hold about 9.5%. Material: peripheral blood. Receptor source: a human donor with acute or convalescent COVID-19. The donor label of this sample is uncertain.

The V gene is TRBV5-4, the J gene TRBJ2-1, with D possibly matching TRBD2 (5 bases). Germline V gene lookup returns CDR1 SGHNT and CDR2 YYREEE (reference sequence). The germline V and J ends were trimmed by 1 base and 7 bases, with 15 bases remaining between them. The CDR3 length is 15 residues. Here the CDR3 DNA reads TGTGCCAGCAGCTTGCCCACTAGAGTCGAAAATGAGCAGTTCTTC. Encoded protein: CASSLPTRVENEQFF.

The genes are TRBV6-1 and TRBJ1-2, with no clear D. The CDR3 covers 13 residues. Germline lookup yields CDR1 MNHNS and CDR2 SASEGT. The V end lost 1 base, the J end lost 4 bases, and 7 bases lay between the germline ends. CDR3 residues: CASSEGNTYGYTF. CDR3 in DNA: TGTGCCAGCAGTGAAGGCAACACCTATGGCTACACCTTC.

The V and J genes are TRBV19 and TRBJ1-2; 7 bases are shared with TRBD1. V lost 4 bases, J lost 7 bases, and 18 bases stayed unmatched. The CDR3 is 17 residues long. CDR1 and CDR2 from the germline V gene are LNHDA and SQIVND (reference sequence). The CDR3 spells CASSTSGEGARMFGYTF. The CDR3 region has the DNA TGTGCCAGTAGTACGAGCGGAGAGGGGGCCAGGATGTTTGGCTACACCTTC.

This chain links TRBV12-5 with TRBJ2-4, with D unresolved. The CDR3 covers 16 residues. From germline, CDR1 is LGHNT and CDR2 FRNRAP. V was clipped by 7 bases and J by 0 bases, with 16 bases between them. CDR3 bases: TGTGCTAGTGACCCAGGTGGGCTAAGAGCCAAAAACATTCAGTACTTC. Translated, it gives CASDPGGLRAKNIQYF.

This clone was counted only a few times. The chain joins TRBV7-6 to TRBJ2-6; D uncertain. This CDR3 is built from 18 residues. V lost 5 bases and J 0 bases, leaving 17 bases between the germline ends. Germline-derived CDR1 and CDR2 are SGHVS and FNYEAQ. CDR3: CASSLSPFGLSGANVLTF. In nucleotides, the CDR3 is TGTGCCAGCAGCCTTTCCCCATTTGGCCTCTCTGGGGCCAACGTCCTGACTTTC.

J is TRBJ2-7 and V is TRBV10-3; D gene unclear. The CDR3 is 14 amino acids. Germline CDR1 is ENHRY and CDR2 is SYGVKD. Trimming took off 0 bases at V and 2 bases at J, with 8 bases between the two ends. The CDR3 reads CAISESGGPYEQYF. The CDR3 DNA reads as TGTGCCATCAGTGAGTCCGGTGGTCCCTACGAGCAGTACTTC.

V is TRBV20-1 and J is TRBJ1-1; 8 bases fit TRBD1. The CDR3 covers 13 residues. Germline loops: CDR1 DFQATT, CDR2 SNEGSKA (reference sequence). The junction had 4 bases not matched to a gene; V was cut back by 3 bases and J by 4 bases. The CDR3 DNA is TGCAGTGCTAGTCGCGACAGGGGCACTGAAGCTTTCTTT. This gives the protein CSASRDRGTEAFF.

The gene calls are TRBV2 and TRBJ1-2; 7 bases match TRBD1. Germline V gene sequence: CDR1 SNHLY, CDR2 FYNNEI. The CDR3 consists of 15 residues. V lost 5 bases to trimming and J lost 3 bases; unmatched junction nucleotides: 9. CDR3 sequence reads: CASSPGQPVYYGYTF. The CDR3 bases are TGTGCCAGCAGTCCGGGACAGCCGGTGTACTATGGCTACACCTTC.

This clone has only one observation. This chain links TRBV12-5 with TRBJ2-1; 10 bases match TRBD2. V lost 8 bases and J lost 4; bases outside the gene matches: 2. CDR1 is LGHNT and CDR2 is FRNRAP in the germline V gene. The CDR3 runs to 13 residues. CDR3 sequence reads: CASQAGGYNEQFF. In nucleotides, the CDR3 is TGTGCTAGTCAAGCGGGAGGGTACAATGAGCAGTTCTTC.

This clone has just a few counts. This chain connects TRBV27 to TRBJ1-5; D perhaps matches TRBD1 (6 bases). The CDR3 runs to 16 residues. The germline V gene encodes CDR1 MNHEY and CDR2 SMNVEV (reference sequence). The V end was cut by 5 bases, the J end by 7 bases, with 21 bases between. This chain's CDR3 is CASSPGRGAWWQPQHF. The CDR3 bases are TGTGCCAGCAGTCCAGGACGGGGGGCTTGGTGGCAGCCCCAGCATTTT.

The chain employs TRBV10-1 and TRBJ1-5; D not resolved. V was trimmed by 4 bases and J by 5 bases, leaving 9 bases between them. Germline V CDR1 and CDR2: WNHNN, SYGVQD (reference sequence). The CDR3 is 13 amino acids. DNA for the CDR3: TGCGCCAGCAGTGGAGAGCCCTATCAGCCCCAGCATTTT. This gives the protein CASSGEPYQPQHF.

This rearrangement joins TRBV7-8 to TRBJ1-5; 7 bases fit TRBD1. This CDR3 contains 13 residues. Germline assignment: CDR1 SGHVS and CDR2 FQNEAQ. V was pared by 3 bases and J by 6 bases, with 2 bases of the junction left unmatched. The CDR3 protein is CASSLDRPQPQHF. The CDR3 DNA reads as TGTGCCAGCAGCTTGGACAGGCCTCAGCCCCAGCATTTT. The full variable domain, with the rest looked up from reference TRBV7-8 and TRBJ1-5, is GAGVSQSPRYKVAKRGQDVALRCDPISGHVSLFWYQQALGQGPEFLTYFQNEAQLDKSGLPSDRFFAERPEGSVSTLKIQRTQQEDSAVYLCASSLDRPQPQHFGDGTRLSIL.

The chain has TRBV7-3 and TRBJ2-3; TRBD2 matches at 11 bases. The ends lost 3 bases at V and 6 bases at J; junction bases unmatched: 5. This CDR3 has 15 amino acids. Germline V gives CDR1 SGHTA, CDR2 FQGTGA. CDR3 in DNA: TGTGCCAGCAGCTTTGTAGCGGGAGGGTTCGATACGCAGTATTTT. Protein: CASSFVAGGFDTQYF.

The chain joins TRBV5-1 to TRBJ1-5; D is unclear. The germline V and J ends were trimmed by 4 bases and 7 bases, with 18 bases remaining between them. Germline lookup yields CDR1 SGHRS and CDR2 YFSETQ. The CDR3 has 15 residues. The CDR3, as DNA: TGCGCCAGCAGCCCCACGCCGGGTCCCCAACAGCCCCAGCATTTT. Its translation: CASSPTPGPQQPQHF.

The rearrangement uses TRBV10-3 and TRBJ2-7, with a weak D call TRBD2 (6 bases). Germline V gene lookup returns CDR1 ENHRY and CDR2 SYGVKD. The CDR3 covers 15 residues. The V gene lost 2 bases and the J gene lost 0 bases, with 11 bases spanning the gap. CDR3 in DNA: TGTGCCATCAGTGAGAGCGGGTTCAGCTCCTACGAGCAGTACTTC. Protein: CAISESGFSSYEQYF.

This clone appeared a single time. The chain recombines TRBV6-6 with TRBJ2-7; D could derive from TRBD1 or TRBD2 (5 bases each). The germline V gene encodes CDR1 MNHNY and CDR2 SVGAGI (reference sequence). The CDR3 runs to 11 residues. V dropped 7 bases and J dropped 7 bases, with 11 bases sitting between them. CDR3 protein: CASTRGREQYV. DNA for the CDR3: TGTGCCAGCACTCGGGGCAGGGAGCAGTACGTC.

J is TRBJ1-1 and V is TRBV9; tentative D call: TRBD1 (5 bases). The germline V gene has CDR1 SGDLS and CDR2 YYNGEE. Trimming cost V 0 bases and J 6 bases, with 18 bases left between them. The CDR3 extends over 16 amino acids. The CDR3 sequence is CASSVGGGTGGSEAFF. CDR3 sequence (DNA): TGTGCCAGCAGCGTAGGTGGAGGGACGGGAGGGTCTGAAGCTTTCTTT.

J is TRBJ1-4 and V is TRBV2, with no clear D. Germline CDR1 SNHLY, CDR2 FYNNEI. The CDR3 length is 15 residues. Trimming took off 7 bases at V and 0 bases at J, with 12 bases between the two ends. CDR3 nucleotide sequence: TGTGCCAGCATGAGGTCGGCCACAACTAATGAAAAACTGTTTTTT. Protein product: CASMRSATTNEKLFF.

The gene calls are TRBV20-1 and TRBJ2-1, with TRBD2 matching over 11 bases. Germline V gives CDR1 DFQATT, CDR2 SNEGSKA (reference sequence). Germline trimming cut 3 bases from V and 3 bases from J; bases unmatched to any gene: 13. The CDR3 has 18 amino acids. The CDR3 loop is CSASGTSGGLGGYNEQFF. The CDR3 nucleotides are TGCAGTGCTAGTGGGACTAGCGGAGGATTGGGGGGCTACAATGAGCAGTTCTTC.

The V and J genes are TRBV3-1 (or the pseudogene TRBV3-2) and TRBJ2-7; 8 bases match TRBD1. Germline loops: CDR1 LGHDT, CDR2 YNNKEL (reference sequence). V gave up 4 bases and J gave up 7 bases; unmatched junction bases: 12. The length of the CDR3 is 15 residues. DNA for the CDR3: TGTGCCAGCAGCCCCTCGCACCAGGGGGCCCGTGAGCAGTACTTC. Translating gives CASSPSHQGAREQYF.